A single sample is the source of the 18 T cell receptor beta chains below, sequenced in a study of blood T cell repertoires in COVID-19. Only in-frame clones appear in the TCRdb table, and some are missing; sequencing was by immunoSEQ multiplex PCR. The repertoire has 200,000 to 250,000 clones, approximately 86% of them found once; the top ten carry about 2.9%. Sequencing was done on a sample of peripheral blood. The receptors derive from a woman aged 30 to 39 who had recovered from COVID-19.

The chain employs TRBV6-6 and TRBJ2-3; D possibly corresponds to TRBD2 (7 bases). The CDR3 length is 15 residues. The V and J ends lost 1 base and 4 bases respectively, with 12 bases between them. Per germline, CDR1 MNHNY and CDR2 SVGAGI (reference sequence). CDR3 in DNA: TGTGCCAGCAGTTACTTGGGCGGGGGCGCAGATACGCAGTATTTT. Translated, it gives CASSYLGGGADTQYF.

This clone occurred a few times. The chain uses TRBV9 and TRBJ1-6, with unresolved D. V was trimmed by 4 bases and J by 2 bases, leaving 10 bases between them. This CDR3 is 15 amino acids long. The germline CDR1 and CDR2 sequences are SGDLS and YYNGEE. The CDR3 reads CASSPAGAYNSPLHF. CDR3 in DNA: TGTGCCAGCAGCCCAGCAGGCGCCTATAATTCACCCCTCCACTTT.

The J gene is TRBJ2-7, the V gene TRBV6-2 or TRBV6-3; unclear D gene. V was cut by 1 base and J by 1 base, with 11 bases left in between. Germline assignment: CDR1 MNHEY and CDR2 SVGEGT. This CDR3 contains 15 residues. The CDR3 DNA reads TGTGCCAGCAGTTACTACTCCAACCCTTCCTACGAGCAGTACTTC. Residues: CASSYYSNPSYEQYF.

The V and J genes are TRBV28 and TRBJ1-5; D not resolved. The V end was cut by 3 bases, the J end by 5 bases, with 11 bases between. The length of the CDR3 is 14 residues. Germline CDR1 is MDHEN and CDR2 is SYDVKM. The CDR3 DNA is TGTGCCAGCAGTTTCTCCTTAGGAGATCAGCCCCAGCATTTT. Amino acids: CASSFSLGDQPQHF.

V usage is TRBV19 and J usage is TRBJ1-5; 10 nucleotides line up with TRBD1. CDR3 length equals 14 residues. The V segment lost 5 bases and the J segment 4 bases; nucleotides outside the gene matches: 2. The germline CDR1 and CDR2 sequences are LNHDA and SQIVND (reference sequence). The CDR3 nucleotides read TGTGCCAGTAGTGGGGACAGGGGTAATCAGCCCCAGCATTTT. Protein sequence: CASSGDRGNQPQHF.

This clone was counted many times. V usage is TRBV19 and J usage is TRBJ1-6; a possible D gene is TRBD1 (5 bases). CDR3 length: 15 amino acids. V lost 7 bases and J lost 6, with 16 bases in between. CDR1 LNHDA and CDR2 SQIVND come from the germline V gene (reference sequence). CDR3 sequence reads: CASNKGKGINSPLHF. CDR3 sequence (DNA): TGTGCCAGTAATAAGGGAAAGGGGATTAATTCACCCCTCCACTTT.

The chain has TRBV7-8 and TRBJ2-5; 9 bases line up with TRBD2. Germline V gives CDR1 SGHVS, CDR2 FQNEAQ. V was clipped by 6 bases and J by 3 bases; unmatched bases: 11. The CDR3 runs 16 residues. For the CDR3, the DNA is TGTGCCAGCAGTGGTAGCGGGGGATCCGCTGAAGAGACCCAGTACTTC. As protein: CASSGSGGSAEETQYF.

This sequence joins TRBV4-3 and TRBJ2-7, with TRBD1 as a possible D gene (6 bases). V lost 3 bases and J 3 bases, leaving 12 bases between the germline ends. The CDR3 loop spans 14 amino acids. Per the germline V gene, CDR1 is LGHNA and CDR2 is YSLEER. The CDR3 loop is CASSHSQGIYEQYF. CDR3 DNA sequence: TGCGCCAGCAGCCATTCCCAGGGGATCTACGAGCAGTACTTC.

CDR3 sequence: CASSQEPTSYNEQFF. For the CDR3, the DNA is TGTGCCAGCAGCCAAGAGCCTACCTCCTACAATGAGCAGTTCTTC. This rearrangement joins TRBV4-2 to TRBJ2-1, with D unclear. The V gene's germline CDR1 is LGHNA and CDR2 YNFKEQ. Trimming left V 0 bases short and J 0 bases short, with 6 bases between. This CDR3 has 15 residues.

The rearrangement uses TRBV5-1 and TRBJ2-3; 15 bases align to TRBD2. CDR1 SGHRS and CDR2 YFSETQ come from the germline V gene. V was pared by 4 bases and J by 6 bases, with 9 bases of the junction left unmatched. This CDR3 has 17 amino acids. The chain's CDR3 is CASSPPRGTSGGDTQYF. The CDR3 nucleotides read TGCGCCAGCAGCCCCCCCAGAGGGACTAGCGGGGGGGATACGCAGTATTTT.

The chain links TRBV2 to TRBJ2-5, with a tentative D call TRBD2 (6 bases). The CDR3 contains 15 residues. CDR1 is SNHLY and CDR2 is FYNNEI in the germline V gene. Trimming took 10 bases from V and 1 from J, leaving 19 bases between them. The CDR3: CATRRPGDLQETQYF. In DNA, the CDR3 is TGTGCCACCCGGCGGCCGGGGGACCTCCAAGAGACCCAGTACTTC.

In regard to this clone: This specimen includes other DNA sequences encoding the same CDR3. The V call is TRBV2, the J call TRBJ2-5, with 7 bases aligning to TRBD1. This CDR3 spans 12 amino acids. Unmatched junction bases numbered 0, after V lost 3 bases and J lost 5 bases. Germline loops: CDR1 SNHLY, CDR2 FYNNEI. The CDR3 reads CASSDRGETQYF. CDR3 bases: TGTGCCAGCAGTGACAGGGGGGAGACCCAGTACTTC.

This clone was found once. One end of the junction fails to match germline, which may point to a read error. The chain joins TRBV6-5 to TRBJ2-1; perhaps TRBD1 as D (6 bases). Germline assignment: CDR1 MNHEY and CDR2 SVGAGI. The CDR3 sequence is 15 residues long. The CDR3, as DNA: TGTGCCAGCGGTTATTACAGGGACCCCTACAATGAGCAGTTCTTC. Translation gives CASGYYRDPYNEQFF.

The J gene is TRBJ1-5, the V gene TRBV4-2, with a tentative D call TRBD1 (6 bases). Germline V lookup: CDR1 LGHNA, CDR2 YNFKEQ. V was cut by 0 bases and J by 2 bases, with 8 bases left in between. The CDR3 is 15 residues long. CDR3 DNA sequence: TGTGCCAGCAGCCAAGAGGGGGCTGGCAATCAGCCCCAGCATTTT. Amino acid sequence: CASSQEGAGNQPQHF.

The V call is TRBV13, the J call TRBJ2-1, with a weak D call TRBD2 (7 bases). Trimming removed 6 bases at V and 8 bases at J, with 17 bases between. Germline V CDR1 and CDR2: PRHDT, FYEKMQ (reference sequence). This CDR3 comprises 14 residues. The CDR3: CASRGPGGRDEQFF. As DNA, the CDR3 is TGTGCCAGCAGGGGCCCCGGGGGGCGGGATGAGCAGTTCTTC.

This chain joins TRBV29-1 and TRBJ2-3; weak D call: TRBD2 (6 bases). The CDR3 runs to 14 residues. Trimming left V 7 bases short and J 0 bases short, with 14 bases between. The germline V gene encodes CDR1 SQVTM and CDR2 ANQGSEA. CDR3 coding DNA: TGCAGCGCCGGAGGGGTTTTCAGCACAGATACGCAGTATTTT. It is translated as CSAGGVFSTDTQYF.

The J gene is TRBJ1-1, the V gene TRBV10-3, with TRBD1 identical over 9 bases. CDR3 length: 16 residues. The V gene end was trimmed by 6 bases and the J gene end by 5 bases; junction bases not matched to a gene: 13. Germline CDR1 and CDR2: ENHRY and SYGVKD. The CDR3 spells CAIRPIPGQGKTEAFF. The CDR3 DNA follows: TGTGCCATCAGGCCAATACCGGGACAGGGAAAGACTGAAGCTTTCTTT.

The CDR3 region has the DNA TGTGCCAGCATCCGGGCTCTAGCGGGATACAATGAGCAGTTCTTC. Protein: CASIRALAGYNEQFF. The chain employs TRBV6-5 and TRBJ2-1; the match to TRBD2 covers 9 bases. This CDR3 has 15 amino acids. The ends lost 7 bases at V and 4 bases at J; junction bases unmatched: 8. Germline CDR1 is MNHEY and CDR2 is SVGAGI.